This T cell receptor (beta chain) was recovered during a study of cytomegalovirus exposure and HLA in healthy donors. Turning to the study itself: In a later analysis, it was reported that the roughly 120 validation repertoires had been produced on the same platform as the roughly 610 repertoires belonging to the first cohort. Points from the study as a whole: The tendency of first-cohort TCR clusters to co-occur in the roughly 120 validation repertoires was the finding of a later analysis. The CMV antigen specificity of a few CMV-associated chains was confirmed through in vitro analysis. Listed as cytomegalovirus-associated were 164 TCR beta chains.

Some clones are missing from TCRdb's copy, which holds only in-frame ones; the method was immunoSEQ multiplex PCR. Counted here are about 190,000 clones, 75% to 90% occurring once; the ten biggest clones make up roughly 7%. Comments on this clone: Its specificity is not known.

In germline, CDR1 is LNHDA, CDR2 SQIVND (reference sequence). The length of the CDR3 is 17 residues. Losses at the gene ends were 1 base for V and 2 bases for J; bases not matched to a gene: 8. This clonotype was sampled from a man aged 18 to 29 in good health and CMV-seropositive. The rearrangement links TRBV19 to TRBJ1-5, with 7 bases aligning to TRBD1. The sequenced sample consisted of PBMCs. The CDR3: CASSIGSGTAGNQPQHF. CDR3 DNA sequence: TGTGCCAGTAGTATAGGGAGTGGGACAGCGGGCAATCAGCCCCAGCATTTT.